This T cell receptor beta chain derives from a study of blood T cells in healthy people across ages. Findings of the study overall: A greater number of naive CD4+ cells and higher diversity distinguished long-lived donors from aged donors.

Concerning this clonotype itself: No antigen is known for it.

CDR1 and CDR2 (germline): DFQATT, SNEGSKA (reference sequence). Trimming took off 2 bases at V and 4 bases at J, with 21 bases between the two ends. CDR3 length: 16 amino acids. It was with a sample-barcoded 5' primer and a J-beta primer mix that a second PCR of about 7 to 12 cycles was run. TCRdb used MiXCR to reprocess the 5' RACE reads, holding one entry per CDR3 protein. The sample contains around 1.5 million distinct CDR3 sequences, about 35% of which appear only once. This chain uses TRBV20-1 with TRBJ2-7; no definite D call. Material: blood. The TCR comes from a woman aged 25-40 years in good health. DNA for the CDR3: TGCAGTGCTAGAAGAGATATCGGGCCAAACGGTTACGAGCAGTACTTC. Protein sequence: CSARRDIGPNGYEQYF.